These 32 T cell receptor beta chains were sequenced from one sample in a study of T cell repertoires in aging, cancer and after chemotherapy. The template was genomic DNA from peripheral blood, not RNA. Rearranged V-D-J TRB sequences were amplified with a mixed TRB-A/B primer pool. TCRdb reanalysed the multiplex PCR reads using MiXCR and keeps one entry per CDR3 protein. This table has roughly 10,000 distinct CDR3 sequences, approximately 29% appearing once. The source material was blood. These receptors were collected from a human donor in good health. The donor label of this sample is uncertain.

Judged by abundance, this clonotype is medium-sized. The chain carries TRBV29-1 and TRBJ2-5; TRBD2 agrees at 10 bases. J was trimmed by 5 bases and V by 0 bases; bases with no gene match: 15. The CDR3 spans 18 residues. Per the germline V gene, CDR1 is SQVTM and CDR2 is ANQGSEA. The CDR3 bases are TGCAGCGTTGAAGATTGGCCTAGCGGGGGCTCCAGGGGGGAGACCCAGTACTTC. This translates into CSVEDWPSGGSRGETQYF.

In its sample, this clonotype is medium-sized. The V gene is TRBV12-3 or TRBV12-4, the J gene TRBJ1-6; D gene uncertain. Between the trimmed V and J ends, which lost 2 bases and 11 bases, there was a span of 10 bases. There are 13 residues in the CDR3. CDR3 DNA: TGTGCCAGCAGTTTATCAACAGATACACCCCTCCACTTT. This sequence encodes CASSLSTDTPLHF.

Note on this clonotype: This may stem from a read error, because a much larger clone lies one nucleotide away. The chain recombines TRBV30 with TRBJ1-2, with 8 bases aligning to TRBD1. CDR1 and CDR2 (germline): GTSNPN, SVGIG (reference sequence). The CDR3 consists of 14 residues. Unmatched junction bases numbered 12, after V lost 4 bases and J lost 8 bases. CDR3 DNA: TGTGCCTGGATCTATGCCTGGACAGGGCTAGGCTACACCTTC. Translation: CAWIYAWTGLGYTF.

This clonotype was detected a few times. This rearrangement joins TRBV10-3 to TRBJ2-3, with D uncertain. CDR1 and CDR2 from the germline V gene are ENHRY and SYGVKD. The CDR3 covers 14 residues. Trimming stripped 0 bases from V and 4 bases from J, with 8 bases between. In DNA form, the CDR3 reads TGTGCCATCAGTGAGTCGAATCGTCCAGATACGCAGTATTTT. Translating gives CAISESNRPDTQYF.

With regard to this clonotype: A read error may explain this, as a much larger clone is one base away. The gene calls are TRBV30 and TRBJ2-7; a weak D match, TRBD2 (5 bases). The germline V and J ends were trimmed by 0 bases and 7 bases, with 16 bases remaining between them. The CDR3 is 14 amino acids. From germline, CDR1 is GTSNPN and CDR2 SVGIG (reference sequence). The CDR3 here is CAWSVWQEAREQYF. The CDR3, as DNA: TGTGCCTGGAGTGTCTGGCAGGAGGCGCGGGAGCAGTACTTC.

This clonotype was detected a few times. The gene calls are TRBV19 and TRBJ2-1; the match to TRBD2 covers 12 bases. This CDR3 spans 17 amino acids. V shed 5 bases and J 4 bases; nucleotides not matched to a gene: 9. Germline V gene data show CDR1 as LNHDA and CDR2 as SQIVND (reference sequence). The CDR3, as DNA: TGTGCCAGTAGTTCGTGGGGGGGGACTAGCGGGTACAATGAGCAGTTCTTC. Translation: CASSSWGGTSGYNEQFF.

To note about this clonotype: One end of the junction fails to match germline, which may point to a read error. The chain links TRBV6-5 to TRBJ1-6; D possibly corresponds to TRBD1 (5 bases). Germline lookup yields CDR1 MNHEY and CDR2 SVGAGI. The CDR3 covers 14 residues. For the CDR3, the DNA is TGTGCCAGCAGGGGGGAACGGATTAATTCACCCCCCCACTTT. Translating it yields CASRGERINSPPHF.

The chain couples TRBV6-6 to TRBJ2-1; 14 bases agree with TRBD2. Germline lookup yields CDR1 MNHNY and CDR2 SVGAGI (reference sequence). CDR3 size: 18 residues. V trimming: 0 bases; J trimming: 6 bases; junction bases outside the gene matches: 7. The CDR3 spells CASSYSGLAGARGNEQFF. The CDR3 nucleotides are TGTGCCAGCAGTTACTCGGGACTAGCGGGAGCGCGGGGCAATGAGCAGTTCTTC.

A few counts support this clonotype. The V call is TRBV10-3, the J call TRBJ1-2, with D tentatively TRBD1 (5 bases). Germline CDR1 ENHRY, CDR2 SYGVKD. Trimming shortened V by 4 bases and J by 0 bases, and 15 bases separated the two germline ends. CDR3 size: 16 residues. Written as DNA, the CDR3 is TGTGCCATCAGTGGGGCCTCGGGGGGAGCTAACTATGGCTACACCTTC. This codes for CAISGASGGANYGYTF.

The V gene is TRBV6-5, the J gene TRBJ2-2; D not certain. This CDR3 is 13 amino acids long. Germline V lookup: CDR1 MNHEY, CDR2 SVGAGI. The germline V and J ends were trimmed by 2 bases and 5 bases, with 6 bases remaining between them. Here the CDR3 DNA reads TGTGCCAGCAGTTACATGGAAACCGGGGAGCTGTTTTTT. As protein: CASSYMETGELFF.

This clonotype was observed a few times. The V gene is TRBV15, the J gene TRBJ2-7; D is possibly TRBD2 (7 bases). The CDR3 is made up of 15 amino acids. V was cut by 0 bases and J by 3 bases, with 12 bases left in between. Germline V gene sequence: CDR1 LNHNV, CDR2 YYDKDF (reference sequence). As DNA, the CDR3 is TGTGCCACCAGCAGAGATGCGGGGGCCTACTACGAGCAGTACTTC. Its protein product is CATSRDAGAYYEQYF.

A few counts support this clonotype. The chain is built from TRBV10-3 and TRBJ1-2; 10 positions match TRBD1. The ends lost 7 bases at V and 3 bases at J; junction bases unmatched: 14. The CDR3 extends over 17 amino acids. Germline CDR1 reads ENHRY; CDR2 reads SYGVKD. The CDR3 protein is CAIMGNRGQGRHYGYTF. DNA of the CDR3: TGTGCCATCATGGGGAACCGGGGACAGGGGCGACACTATGGCTACACCTTC.

The V and J genes are TRBV5-6 and TRBJ1-4; the D gene is possibly TRBD1 (5 bases). V dropped 3 bases and J dropped 4 bases, with 10 bases sitting between them. Germline V CDR1 and CDR2: SGHDT, YYEEEE. CDR3 length: 14 amino acids. The chain's CDR3 is CASSSTAYNEKLFF. The CDR3 DNA is TGTGCCAGCAGCTCGACAGCGTATAATGAAAAACTGTTTTTT.

This sequence joins TRBV30 and TRBJ2-2; 11 nucleotides match TRBD1. CDR3 length: 15 residues. The trim removed 5 bases at V and 6 bases at J, leaving 8 bases unmatched. Germline CDR1 and CDR2: GTSNPN and SVGIG (reference sequence). CDR3 residues: CAWGGGQGVAGELFF. The DNA of the CDR3 is TGTGCCTGGGGAGGGGGACAGGGGGTAGCCGGGGAGCTGTTTTTT.

Concerning this clonotype: An end of the junction differs from the germline gene, which may be a read error. The chain carries TRBV5-6 and TRBJ2-1, with TRBD2 identical over 10 bases. Germline loops: CDR1 SGHDT, CDR2 YYEEEE. The CDR3 has 15 amino acids. CDR3 DNA sequence: TGCGCCAGCAGCTTAAGCGGGGGGGCCACCAATGAGCAGTTCTTC. Translating gives CASSLSGGATNEQFF.

On this clonotype: The junction differs from germline at one of its ends, possibly a read error. The gene calls are TRBV6-1 and TRBJ2-2; D might be TRBD2 (5 bases). The germline V gene has CDR1 MNHNS and CDR2 SASEGT. The CDR3 has 14 residues. CDR3 in amino acids: CASRGTANTGEMFF. The CDR3 DNA reads as TGTGCCAGCAGGGGAACAGCGAACACCGGGGAGATGTTTTTT.

This clonotype has just a few counts. The chain employs TRBV4-2 and TRBJ2-2; weak D call: TRBD2 (5 bases). The germline V and J ends were trimmed by 0 bases and 4 bases, with 18 bases remaining between them. The CDR3 loop spans 18 amino acids. Germline V CDR1 and CDR2: LGHNA, YNFKEQ. In DNA, the CDR3 is TGTGCCAGCAGCCAAGATCCTAGGGAACTAGTCGGCACCGGGGAGCTGTTTTTT. Translation gives CASSQDPRELVGTGELFF.

Relative to its sample, this clonotype is medium-sized. This chain joins TRBV29-1 and TRBJ2-3, with a tentative D call TRBD2 (5 bases). Germline CDR1 and CDR2: SQVTM and ANQGSEA. The CDR3 sequence is 13 residues long. V was shortened by 4 bases and J by 4 bases, with 12 bases between the two germline ends. CDR3 in amino acids: CSVAGSPSDTQYF. CDR3 nucleotides: TGCAGCGTTGCGGGGTCACCTTCAGATACGCAGTATTTT.

The chain combines TRBV6-5 with TRBJ1-4; TRBD1 is a possible D gene (6 bases). V lost 6 bases and J lost 1, with 12 bases in between. This CDR3 contains 15 residues. Germline V lookup: CDR1 MNHEY, CDR2 SVGAGI. CDR3: CASSPEGGTNEKLFF. Written as DNA, the CDR3 is TGTGCCAGCAGCCCGGAGGGGGGAACTAATGAAAAACTGTTTTTT.

The sample holds a few counts of this clonotype. The chain is built from TRBV27 and TRBJ1-2, with D possibly matching TRBD1 (5 bases). The CDR3 sequence is 13 residues long. The V gene lost 3 bases and the J gene lost 8 bases, with 13 bases spanning the gap. Germline values: CDR1 MNHEY, CDR2 SMNVEV (reference sequence). The CDR3 region has the DNA TGTGCCAGCAGTTTCGGAGGGGCCGGGGGCTACACCTTC. Encoded protein: CASSFGGAGGYTF.

This chain links TRBV5-4 with TRBJ2-3; 10 bases match TRBD2. Germline values: CDR1 SGHNT, CDR2 YYREEE (reference sequence). The CDR3 contains 16 residues. The J segment lost 3 bases and the V segment lost 2 bases, leaving 6 bases of the junction unmatched. The chain's CDR3 is CASSLGSGRGTDTQYF. CDR3 in DNA: TGTGCCAGCAGCTTAGGCAGCGGGAGGGGGACAGATACGCAGTATTTT.

There are a few counts of this clonotype. J is TRBJ2-4 and V is TRBV6-2 or TRBV6-3; D is perhaps TRBD1 (5 bases). Germline assignment: CDR1 MNHEY and CDR2 SVGEGT. The CDR3 contains 14 residues. Deletions cut 3 bases from V and 2 bases from J, with 8 bases between. Here the CDR3 reads CASSYSGSKNIQYF. CDR3 DNA: TGTGCCAGCAGTTATTCAGGGTCCAAAAACATTCAGTACTTC.

This chain uses TRBV6-2 or TRBV6-3 with TRBJ1-6; no reliable D call. This CDR3 comprises 14 residues. Germline-derived CDR1 and CDR2 are MNHEY and SVGEGT. Trimming pared 6 bases from V and 5 bases from J, leaving 11 bases between. CDR3 region: CASRLGPNNSPLHF. The CDR3 DNA follows: TGTGCCAGCAGGCTTGGCCCAAATAATTCACCCCTCCACTTT.

The chain carries TRBV6-2 or TRBV6-3 and TRBJ2-5; 10 nucleotides line up with TRBD2. Trimming removed 5 bases from V and 3 bases from J; junction bases left unmatched: 6. CDR1 is MNHEY, CDR2 SVGEGT, per germline. The length of the CDR3 is 15 residues. For the CDR3, the DNA is TGTGCCAGCAGTCCTCGGACTAGCGGAAAAGAGACCCAGTACTTC. Translating gives CASSPRTSGKETQYF.

This chain links TRBV7-6 with TRBJ2-7; D unclear. Germline V gene data show CDR1 as SGHVS and CDR2 as FNYEAQ. The CDR3 extends over 16 amino acids. V was cut by 1 base and J by 2 bases, with 15 bases left in between. The CDR3 bases are TGTGCCAGCAGCTTAGAAGCCTCAACCAGGCCCTACGAGCAGTACTTC. Translation: CASSLEASTRPYEQYF.

In its sample, this clonotype was seen once. The chain links TRBV6-1 to TRBJ2-2, with D perhaps matching TRBD2 (7 bases). Germline V gene lookup returns CDR1 MNHNS and CDR2 SASEGT. V was clipped by 6 bases and J by 6 bases, with 17 bases between them. This CDR3 has 15 residues. The CDR3 DNA reads as TGTGCCAGCAGAGCCCGAGGGGAGGGGGCCGGGGAGCTGTTTTTT. Its protein product is CASRARGEGAGELFF.

The CDR3 DNA follows: TGTGCCAGCAGCTTAGTAAGTTCCGGCTACGAGCAGTACTTC. This gives the protein CASSLVSSGYEQYF. V usage is TRBV7-2 and J usage is TRBJ2-7; D not certain. Germline V lookup: CDR1 SGHTA, CDR2 FQGNSA. This CDR3 contains 14 residues. V lost 1 base to trimming and J lost 3 bases, with 10 bases between them.

CDR3 in DNA: TGTGCCAGTGGCGGACAGGGTGCAGATACGCAGTATTTT. This sequence encodes CASGGQGADTQYF. The chain links TRBV19 to TRBJ2-3; 8 positions match TRBD1. This CDR3 spans 13 amino acids. The V gene end was trimmed by 8 bases and the J gene end by 4 bases; junction bases not matched to a gene: 5. The germline V gene encodes CDR1 LNHDA and CDR2 SQIVND (reference sequence).

CDR3 region: CASSEIRTGSYEQYF. In DNA form, the CDR3 reads TGTGCCAGCAGTGAAATTAGGACAGGGTCCTACGAGCAGTACTTC. J is TRBJ2-7 and V is TRBV6-1; 8 positions match TRBD1. With 2 bases clipped from V and 1 base from J, the junction kept 4 bases outside the gene matches. The germline CDR1 and CDR2 sequences are MNHNS and SASEGT. The CDR3 is 15 amino acids.

In regard to this clonotype: The junction departs from the called germline gene at one end, perhaps through a read error. The V gene is TRBV12-3 or TRBV12-4, the J gene TRBJ2-7; 11 nucleotides align to TRBD2. This CDR3 is built from 14 residues. CDR3 region: CASRLAGGSYEQYF. As DNA, the CDR3 is TGTGCCAGCAGGTTAGCGGGGGGGTCCTACGAGCAGTACTTC.

In its sample, this clonotype ranks as medium-sized. V gene TRBV6-5 combines with J gene TRBJ1-1; TRBD1 might be the D (5 bases). The CDR3 covers 14 residues. Between the trimmed V and J ends, which lost 6 bases and 2 bases, there was a span of 13 bases. The germline gives CDR1 MNHEY, CDR2 SVGAGI. Here the CDR3 DNA reads TGTGCCAGCAGGAGGGACGGAAGTAACACTGAAGCTTTCTTT. This translates into CASRRDGSNTEAFF.

This chain joins TRBV6-5 and TRBJ1-1; D possibly corresponds to TRBD1 (6 bases). This CDR3 region has 16 residues. Between the trimmed V and J ends, which lost 5 bases and 5 bases, there was a span of 21 bases. CDR1 is MNHEY, CDR2 SVGAGI, per germline. CDR3 in DNA: TGTGCCAGCAGTACCGGGGGGCGGGCCAAGGCAACTGAAGCTTTCTTT. Its translation is CASSTGGRAKATEAFF.